This is a list of T cell receptor beta chains from one sample in a study of tumor-infiltrating lymphocytes in primary liver carcinoma. TCRdb processed the multiplex PCR reads anew with MiXCR; each CDR3 protein has one entry. The sample includes about 320,000 distinct CDR3 sequences, 58% of them seen just once. The material sequenced was peripheral blood. These receptor sequences come from a woman in her 30s with primary liver carcinoma and hepatitis B virus infection. Both conserved end residues are part of each CDR3. The order of the fields is J gene, V gene, clone size, D gene, CDR3 protein, CDR3 DNA. The D gene is left open where the match is weak. The size entry is marked missing in some rows and otherwise reads once, few, many or a size class.

J gene: TRBJ1-5
V gene: TRBV11-2
clone size: .
D gene: .
CDR3 protein: CASSLTGTGGTDTQHF
CDR3 DNA: TGTGCCAGCAGCTTAACCGGGACGGGGGGCACAGATACGCAGCATTTT

J gene: TRBJ2-5
V gene: TRBV5-6
clone size: .
D gene: .
CDR3 protein: CASSFVSGRETQYF
CDR3 DNA: TGTGCCAGCAGCTTTGTTAGCGGCCGAGAGACCCAGTACTTC

J gene: TRBJ2-1
V gene: TRBV4-1
clone size: .
D gene: TRBD2
CDR3 protein: CASSQGGTSGRNGQFF
CDR3 DNA: TGCGCCAGCAGCCAGGGCGGGACTAGCGGGAGGAATGGGCAGTTCTTC

J gene: TRBJ1-5
V gene: TRBV6-5
clone size: .
D gene: .
CDR3 protein: CANSSLLGQPQHF
CDR3 DNA: TGTGCCAACAGCAGCTTATTGGGTCAGCCCCAGCATTTT

J gene: TRBJ2-1
V gene: TRBV2
clone size: .
D gene: .
CDR3 protein: CVSSTSTFRDEQFF
CDR3 DNA: TGTGTCAGCAGCACTTCTACCTTTAGGGATGAGCAGTTCTTC

J gene: TRBJ2-7
V gene: TRBV28
clone size: once
D gene: TRBD1
CDR3 protein: CTSHGTESHEQYF
CDR3 DNA: TGTACCAGCCACGGGACAGAATCCCACGAGCAGTACTTC

J gene: TRBJ1-5
V gene: TRBV19
clone size: .
D gene: .
CDR3 protein: CASSSQTAQPQHF
CDR3 DNA: TGTGCCAGTAGTTCGCAGACCGCCCAGCCCCAGCATTTT

J gene: TRBJ2-1
V gene: TRBV7-8
clone size: .
D gene: TRBD2
CDR3 protein: CASSLGQGLAAINEQFF
CDR3 DNA: TGTGCCAGCAGCTTAGGTCAGGGACTAGCGGCTATCAATGAGCAGTTCTTC

J gene: TRBJ2-2
V gene: TRBV11-2
clone size: .
D gene: .
CDR3 protein: CASSPSGSALNTRELFF
CDR3 DNA: TGTGCCAGCAGCCCCAGTGGGAGTGCCCTCAACACCAGGGAGCTGTTTTTT

J gene: TRBJ2-1
V gene: TRBV7-9
clone size: .
D gene: TRBD2
CDR3 protein: CASSRTSGRWYSTYNEQFF
CDR3 DNA: TGTGCCAGCAGCCGGACTAGCGGGAGGTGGTATTCCACCTACAATGAGCAGTTCTTC

J gene: TRBJ2-3
V gene: TRBV11-2
clone size: .
D gene: .
CDR3 protein: CASSFSAGYRVTRYF
CDR3 DNA: TGTGCCAGCAGCTTCTCAGCGGGTTATCGAGTTACGCGGTATTTT

J gene: TRBJ2-3
V gene: TRBV24-1
clone size: .
D gene: .
CDR3 protein: CATSDGRDPRSTDTQYF
CDR3 DNA: TGTGCCACCAGTGATGGCCGGGACCCCAGAAGCACAGATACGCAGTATTTT

J gene: TRBJ2-3
V gene: TRBV29-1
clone size: .
D gene: .
CDR3 protein: CSVGRLGADTQYF
CDR3 DNA: TGCAGTGTTGGAAGGTTAGGGGCAGATACGCAGTATTTT

J gene: TRBJ2-1
V gene: TRBV4-3
clone size: .
D gene: .
CDR3 protein: CASSQEQWEGDEQFF
CDR3 DNA: TGCGCCAGCAGCCAAGAACAGTGGGAGGGGGATGAGCAGTTCTTC

J gene: TRBJ2-7
V gene: TRBV4-2
clone size: few
D gene: .
CDR3 protein: CASSQAFEGIHEQYF
CDR3 DNA: TGTGCCAGCAGCCAAGCTTTTGAGGGAATCCACGAGCAGTACTTC

J gene: TRBJ2-6
V gene: TRBV7-9
clone size: .
D gene: .
CDR3 protein: CASSLGHGISGANVLTF
CDR3 DNA: TGTGCCAGCAGCTTAGGACATGGTATATCTGGGGCCAACGTCCTGACTTTC

J gene: TRBJ2-5
V gene: TRBV4-1
clone size: many
D gene: .
CDR3 protein: CASSQVTEETQYF
CDR3 DNA: TGCGCCAGCAGCCAAGTTACAGAAGAGACCCAGTACTTC

J gene: TRBJ2-7
V gene: TRBV29-1
clone size: many
D gene: .
CDR3 protein: CSVEDFWNEQYF
CDR3 DNA: TGCAGCGTTGAAGATTTTTGGAACGAGCAGTACTTC

J gene: TRBJ1-2
V gene: TRBV11-3
clone size: .
D gene: .
CDR3 protein: CASSPYGLDYGYAF
CDR3 DNA: TGTGCCAGCAGCCCCTACGGACTTGACTATGGCTACGCCTTC

J gene: TRBJ2-7
V gene: TRBV11-2
clone size: many
D gene: .
CDR3 protein: CASSLGPTPKYF
CDR3 DNA: TGTGCCAGCAGCTTAGGGCCGACTCCCAAGTACTTC

J gene: TRBJ2-3
V gene: TRBV6-5
clone size: .
D gene: TRBD1
CDR3 protein: CASSSRQGDLTDTQYF
CDR3 DNA: TGTGCCAGCAGTTCCAGACAGGGGGATCTCACAGATACGCAGTATTTT

J gene: TRBJ2-2
V gene: TRBV7-9
clone size: few
D gene: .
CDR3 protein: CASGGVETGELFF
CDR3 DNA: TGTGCCAGCGGAGGGGTTGAGACCGGGGAGCTGTTTTTT

J gene: TRBJ1-2
V gene: TRBV6-1
clone size: .
D gene: .
CDR3 protein: CASPSPFGYGYTF
CDR3 DNA: TGTGCCAGCCCCAGCCCCTTCGGGTATGGCTACACCTTC

J gene: TRBJ2-3
V gene: TRBV10-3
clone size: few
D gene: TRBD2
CDR3 protein: CAISEVAGSDTQYF
CDR3 DNA: TGTGCCATCAGTGAGGTAGCGGGGTCAGATACGCAGTATTTT

J gene: TRBJ2-6
V gene: TRBV6-2/TRBV6-3
clone size: few
D gene: .
CDR3 protein: CASGKLRGTGANVLTF
CDR3 DNA: TGTGCCAGCGGTAAACTACGGGGAACTGGGGCCAACGTCCTGACTTTC

J gene: TRBJ2-7
V gene: TRBV11-1
clone size: .
D gene: .
CDR3 protein: CANSSSLLSSYEQYF
CDR3 DNA: TGTGCCAACAGCTCTAGCCTCTTAAGCTCCTACGAGCAGTATTTC

J gene: TRBJ2-1
V gene: TRBV11-2
clone size: many
D gene: .
CDR3 protein: CASSSTDTSYNEQFF
CDR3 DNA: TGTGCCAGCAGCTCTACCGACACTTCCTACAATGAGCAGTTCTTC

J gene: TRBJ1-1
V gene: TRBV2
clone size: .
D gene: .
CDR3 protein: CASSAAANTEAFF
CDR3 DNA: TGTGCCAGCAGTGCTGCGGCGAACACTGAAGCTTTCTTT

J gene: TRBJ2-2
V gene: TRBV5-1
clone size: few
D gene: .
CDR3 protein: CASSLTPGTGELFF
CDR3 DNA: TGCGCCAGCAGCTTAACCCCGGGGACCGGGGAGCTGTTTTTT

J gene: TRBJ1-1
V gene: TRBV6-5
clone size: few
D gene: .
CDR3 protein: CASTRGFQAFF
CDR3 DNA: TGTGCCAGCACCAGGGGTTTCCAAGCTTTCTTT

J gene: TRBJ2-7
V gene: TRBV11-2
clone size: many
D gene: TRBD2
CDR3 protein: CASSWGAGGPYEQYF
CDR3 DNA: TGTGCCAGCAGCTGGGGAGCGGGAGGTCCCTACGAGCAGTACTTC

J gene: TRBJ2-5
V gene: TRBV21-1
clone size: few
D gene: .
CDR3 protein: CASKRDRGSGETQYF
CDR3 DNA: TGTGCCAGCAAGCGGGACAGGGGTTCAGGGGAGACCCAGTACTTC

J gene: TRBJ2-7
V gene: TRBV5-6
clone size: .
D gene: .
CDR3 protein: CASSLIQGAHEQYF
CDR3 DNA: TGTGCCAGCAGCTTGATACAGGGAGCCCACGAGCAGTACTTC

J gene: TRBJ2-2
V gene: TRBV5-8
clone size: once
D gene: .
CDR3 protein: CASSSTPTSSPGELFF
CDR3 DNA: TGTGCCAGCAGCTCCACACCCACTAGTTCTCCCGGGGAGCTGTTTTTT

J gene: TRBJ1-1
V gene: TRBV5-5
clone size: .
D gene: .
CDR3 protein: CASSLEANTEAFF
CDR3 DNA: TGTGCCAGCAGCCTGGAGGCGAACACTGAAGCTTTCTTT

J gene: TRBJ2-3
V gene: TRBV4-1
clone size: .
D gene: .
CDR3 protein: CASSQDPVPPTDTQYF
CDR3 DNA: TGCGCCAGCAGCCAAGATCCCGTCCCCCCCACAGATACGCAGTATTTT

J gene: TRBJ2-7
V gene: TRBV28
clone size: .
D gene: TRBD2
CDR3 protein: CASNSPSGSSYEQYF
CDR3 DNA: TGTGCCAGCAACTCGCCCAGCGGGAGTTCCTACGAGCAGTACTTC

J gene: TRBJ1-2
V gene: TRBV6-1
clone size: many
D gene: .
CDR3 protein: CASSEAERIHTF
CDR3 DNA: TGTGCCAGCAGTGAAGCTGAAAGGATCCACACCTTC

J gene: TRBJ1-3
V gene: TRBV5-5
clone size: .
D gene: .
CDR3 protein: CASSLDSGAGNTIYF
CDR3 DNA: TGTGCCAGCAGCTTGGATTCGGGAGCTGGAAACACCATATATTTT

J gene: TRBJ2-5
V gene: TRBV6-5
clone size: .
D gene: .
CDR3 protein: CASGGTLQETQYF
CDR3 DNA: TGTGCCAGCGGGGGCACCCTGCAAGAGACCCAGTACTTC

J gene: TRBJ2-2
V gene: TRBV6-1
clone size: .
D gene: .
CDR3 protein: CASNQKGGTRDTGELFF
CDR3 DNA: TGTGCCAGCAATCAGAAAGGCGGGACAAGAGACACCGGGGAGCTGTTTTTT

J gene: TRBJ2-1
V gene: TRBV10-3
clone size: .
D gene: .
CDR3 protein: CANSEGPVLGTDDNEQFF
CDR3 DNA: TGTGCCAACAGTGAAGGGCCCGTACTAGGGACGGATGACAATGAGCAGTTCTTC

J gene: TRBJ2-1
V gene: TRBV6-6
clone size: few
D gene: .
CDR3 protein: CASSRFYDNEQFF
CDR3 DNA: TGTGCCAGCAGCCGCTTCTACGACAATGAGCAGTTCTTC

J gene: TRBJ1-1
V gene: TRBV12-3/TRBV12-4
clone size: .
D gene: TRBD1
CDR3 protein: CASGPGQLNTEAFF
CDR3 DNA: TGTGCCAGCGGCCCGGGACAGCTGAACACTGAAGCTTTCTTT

J gene: TRBJ1-2
V gene: TRBV28
clone size: .
D gene: .
CDR3 protein: CASSWGTIDYTF
CDR3 DNA: TGTGCCAGCAGTTGGGGGACTATCGACTACACCTTC

J gene: TRBJ2-3
V gene: TRBV13
clone size: .
D gene: TRBD2
CDR3 protein: CGSRTSGSGKTDTQYF
CDR3 DNA: TGTGGCAGCCGAACTAGCGGGAGTGGGAAGACAGATACGCAGTATTTT

J gene: TRBJ2-4
V gene: TRBV4-3
clone size: .
D gene: TRBD2
CDR3 protein: CASSLGLAGASENIRYF
CDR3 DNA: TGCGCCAGCAGCCTTGGACTAGCGGGAGCCTCCGAAAACATTCGGTACTTC

J gene: TRBJ2-2
V gene: TRBV6-2/TRBV6-3
clone size: many
D gene: TRBD2
CDR3 protein: CASNVGFLAGGYNGELFF
CDR3 DNA: TGTGCCAGCAACGTGGGGTTCCTAGCGGGAGGCTATAACGGGGAGCTGTTTTTT

J gene: TRBJ2-3
V gene: TRBV6-6
clone size: .
D gene: .
CDR3 protein: CASNGGHTDTQYF
CDR3 DNA: TGTGCCAGCAATGGAGGGCACACAGATACGCAGTATTTT

J gene: TRBJ2-1
V gene: TRBV7-3
clone size: .
D gene: TRBD2
CDR3 protein: CASSSGLASEPFF
CDR3 DNA: TGTGCCAGCAGCTCAGGACTAGCCTCTGAGCCGTTCTTC

J gene: TRBJ1-1
V gene: TRBV4-1
clone size: .
D gene: TRBD1
CDR3 protein: CASSIRPTGGSNEAFF
CDR3 DNA: TGCGCCAGTAGCATCAGGCCGACAGGGGGCTCCAATGAAGCTTTCTTT

J gene: TRBJ2-5
V gene: TRBV5-6
clone size: .
D gene: .
CDR3 protein: CASSYGREETQYF
CDR3 DNA: TGTGCCAGCAGCTATGGACGGGAAGAGACCCAGTACTTC

J gene: TRBJ2-1
V gene: TRBV7-9
clone size: .
D gene: TRBD2
CDR3 protein: CASSPLAGGSYNEQFF
CDR3 DNA: TGTGCCAGCAGCCCTCTAGCGGGCGGCTCCTACAATGAGCAGTTCTTC

J gene: TRBJ1-1
V gene: TRBV12-3/TRBV12-4
clone size: .
D gene: .
CDR3 protein: CASSLGDMNTEAFF
CDR3 DNA: TGTGCCAGCAGTTTAGGGGATATGAACACTGAAGCTTTCTTT